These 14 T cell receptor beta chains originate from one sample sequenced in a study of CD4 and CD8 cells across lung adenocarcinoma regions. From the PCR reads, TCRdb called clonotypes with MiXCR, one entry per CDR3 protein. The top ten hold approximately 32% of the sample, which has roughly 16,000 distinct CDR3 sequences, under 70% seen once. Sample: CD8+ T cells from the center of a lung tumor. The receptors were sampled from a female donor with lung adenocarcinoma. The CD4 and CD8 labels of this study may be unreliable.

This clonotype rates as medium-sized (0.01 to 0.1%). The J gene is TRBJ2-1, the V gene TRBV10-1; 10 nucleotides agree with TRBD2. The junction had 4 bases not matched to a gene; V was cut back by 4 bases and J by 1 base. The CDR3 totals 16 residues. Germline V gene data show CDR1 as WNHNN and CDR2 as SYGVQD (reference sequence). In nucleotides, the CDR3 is TGCGCCAGCAGTGGACAGCGGGGGGGTTCCTACAATGAGCAGTTCTTC. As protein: CASSGQRGGSYNEQFF.

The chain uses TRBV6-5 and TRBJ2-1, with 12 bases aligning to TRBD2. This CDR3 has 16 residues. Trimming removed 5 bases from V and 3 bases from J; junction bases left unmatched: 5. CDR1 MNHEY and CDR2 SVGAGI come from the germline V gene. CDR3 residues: CASSTRTSGNYNEQFF. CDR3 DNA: TGTGCCAGCAGTACTAGGACTAGCGGGAACTACAATGAGCAGTTCTTC.

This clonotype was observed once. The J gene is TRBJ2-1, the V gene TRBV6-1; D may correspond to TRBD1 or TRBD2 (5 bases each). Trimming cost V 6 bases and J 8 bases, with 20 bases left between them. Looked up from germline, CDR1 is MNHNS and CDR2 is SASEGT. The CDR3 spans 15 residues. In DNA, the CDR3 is TGTGCCAGCAGATTCTACGGGACGAGCACCGATGAGCAGTTCTTC. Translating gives CASRFYGTSTDEQFF.

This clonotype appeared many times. CDR3 sequence reads: CASSPWGQPYGYTF. CDR3 sequence (DNA): TGTGCCAGCAGCCCCTGGGGACAGCCCTATGGCTACACCTTC. This rearrangement joins TRBV6-1 to TRBJ1-2, with 7 bases identical to TRBD1. Trimming cost V 6 bases and J 4 bases; bases outside gene matches: 8. This CDR3 region has 14 residues. Germline V lookup: CDR1 MNHNS, CDR2 SASEGT.

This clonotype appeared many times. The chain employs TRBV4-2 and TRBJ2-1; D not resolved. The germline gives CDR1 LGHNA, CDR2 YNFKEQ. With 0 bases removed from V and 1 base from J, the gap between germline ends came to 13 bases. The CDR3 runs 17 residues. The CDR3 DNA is TGTGCCAGCAGCCAAGATGTCGGTGCCGGATCCTACAATGAGCAGTTCTTC. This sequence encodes CASSQDVGAGSYNEQFF.

CDR3 region: CASSLGGTEGAIARAKNIQYF. DNA of the CDR3: TGTGCCAGCAGCTTGGGGGGGACAGAAGGGGCGATTGCTCGAGCCAAAAACATTCAGTACTTC. The rearrangement uses TRBV7-9 and TRBJ2-4; D possibly matches TRBD1 or TRBD2 (7 bases each). The CDR3 runs to 21 residues. Trimming cost V 3 bases and J 0 bases, with 27 bases left between them. Germline assignment: CDR1 SEHNR and CDR2 FQNEAQ (reference sequence).

This chain's CDR3 is CASRLSGTSRNKQFF. The CDR3 nucleotides read TGTGCCAGCAGACTCTCCGGGACTAGCAGAAATAAGCAGTTCTTC. This sequence joins TRBV6-1 and TRBJ2-1; 9 nucleotides agree with TRBD2. The CDR3 sequence is 15 residues long. Germline values: CDR1 MNHNS, CDR2 SASEGT. V was pared by 6 bases and J by 11 bases, with 14 bases of the junction left unmatched.

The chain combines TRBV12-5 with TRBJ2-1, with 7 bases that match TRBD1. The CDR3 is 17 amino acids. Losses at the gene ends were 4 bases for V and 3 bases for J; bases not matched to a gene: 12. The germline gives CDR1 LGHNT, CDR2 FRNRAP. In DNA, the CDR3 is TGTGCTAGTGGTTCTACCACAGGGGAAAGGATCTACAATGAGCAGTTCTTC. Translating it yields CASGSTTGERIYNEQFF.

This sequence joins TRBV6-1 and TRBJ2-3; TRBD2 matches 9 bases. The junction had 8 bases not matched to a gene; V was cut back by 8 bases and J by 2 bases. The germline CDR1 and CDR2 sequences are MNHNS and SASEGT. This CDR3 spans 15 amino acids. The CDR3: CASSLAGSFTDTQYF. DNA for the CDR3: TGTGCCAGCTCCCTAGCGGGGAGTTTCACAGATACGCAGTATTTT.

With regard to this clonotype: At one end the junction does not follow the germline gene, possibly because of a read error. In DNA, the CDR3 is TGTGCCAGCAGCCGCGTACCGGGGCTGGGAGCCAAAAACATTCAGTATTTC. It specifies CASSRVPGLGAKNIQYF. This sequence joins TRBV6-1 and TRBJ2-4; D might be TRBD1 or TRBD2, each matching 5 bases. CDR1 and CDR2 from the germline V gene are MNHNS and SASEGT. The CDR3 extends over 17 amino acids.

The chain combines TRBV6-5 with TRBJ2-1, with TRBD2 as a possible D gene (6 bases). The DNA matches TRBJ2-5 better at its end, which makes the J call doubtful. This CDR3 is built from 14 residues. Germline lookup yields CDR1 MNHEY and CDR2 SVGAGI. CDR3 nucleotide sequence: TGTGCCAGCAGTTACTACAGGTCCGGGGGGACCCAGTACTTC. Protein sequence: CASSYYRSGGTQYF.

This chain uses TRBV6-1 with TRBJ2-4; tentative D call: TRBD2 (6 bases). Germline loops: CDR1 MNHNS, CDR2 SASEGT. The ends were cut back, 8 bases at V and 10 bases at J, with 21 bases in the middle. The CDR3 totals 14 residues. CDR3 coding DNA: TGTGCCAGCTCGGGGGAGAGAGTAAAAGATATTCAGTACTTC. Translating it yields CASSGERVKDIQYF.

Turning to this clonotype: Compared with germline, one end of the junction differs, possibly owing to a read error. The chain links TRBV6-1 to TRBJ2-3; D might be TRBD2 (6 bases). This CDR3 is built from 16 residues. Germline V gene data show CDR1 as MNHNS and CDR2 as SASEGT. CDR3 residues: CASRGSGRRDQETQYF. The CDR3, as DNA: TGTGCCAGCAGGGGGAGCGGGCGCCGAGACCAAGAGACGCAGTATTTC.

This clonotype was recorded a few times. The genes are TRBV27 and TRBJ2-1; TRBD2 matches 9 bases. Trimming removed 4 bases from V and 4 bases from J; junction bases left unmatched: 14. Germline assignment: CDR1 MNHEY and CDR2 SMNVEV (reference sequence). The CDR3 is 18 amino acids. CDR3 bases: TGTGCCAGCAGTTCGCCACAGGGTCAGCTAGCGGGATACAATGAGCAGTTCTTC. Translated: CASSSPQGQLAGYNEQFF.